The 12 T cell receptor beta chains reported below all come from one sample, sequenced in a study of cytomegalovirus exposure and HLA in healthy donors (dated by TCRdb to 2015 to 2018). To prepare the library, the immunoSEQ multiplex PCR assay was applied. For the multiplex PCR, a mixture combining 60 forward primers for TCR Vbeta segments and 13 reverse primers for TCR Jbeta segments was used. TCRdb obtained this table from immuneACCESS and retained in-frame rearrangements with V and J assigned. These tables miss some clones; where compared with another copy, unresolved V genes account for less than half of the shortfall, and the remainder is unexplained. The sample has 60,000 to 70,000 clones on record, approximately 80% of them singletons. 7% to 8% of the sample rests with the top ten. The specimen was PBMCs. These receptors came from a man in his late teens or twenties in good health and CMV-seropositive.

The chain combines TRBV25-1 with TRBJ1-2, with D perhaps TRBD1 (5 bases). Germline loops: CDR1 MGHDK, CDR2 SYGVNS. This CDR3 contains 13 residues. With 2 bases removed from V and 8 bases from J, the gap between germline ends came to 12 bases. CDR3 residues: CASSEHVGGGYTF. The CDR3 nucleotides are TGTGCCAGCAGTGAACACGTCGGGGGAGGCTACACCTTC.

The J gene is TRBJ1-2, the V gene TRBV28; 7 bases agree with TRBD1. The germline gives CDR1 MDHEN, CDR2 SYDVKM. The V gene end was trimmed by 5 bases and the J gene end by 5 bases; junction bases not matched to a gene: 14. The CDR3 has 16 residues. The CDR3 reads CASSIIGGPLRYGYTF. In nucleotides, the CDR3 is TGTGCCAGCAGTATAATAGGGGGCCCTCTCCGATATGGCTACACCTTC.

The chain has TRBV10-2 and TRBJ1-3; D is uncertain. Trimming stripped 8 bases from V and 0 bases from J, with 8 bases between. Germline CDR1 is WSHSY and CDR2 is SAAADI. This CDR3 is built from 13 residues. The CDR3: CASCISSGNTIYF. CDR3 sequence (DNA): TGCGCCAGCTGTATCAGCTCTGGAAACACCATATATTTT.

The CDR3 sequence is CAWSAGAGANVLTF. In DNA, the CDR3 is TGTGCCTGGAGTGCAGGGGCTGGGGCCAACGTCCTGACTTTC. J is TRBJ2-6 and V is TRBV30; a weak D match, TRBD1 (6 bases). This CDR3 is 14 amino acids long. CDR1 and CDR2 from the germline V gene are GTSNPN and SVGIG (reference sequence). Trimming removed 1 base from V and 2 bases from J, with 6 bases in between. Looking up the rest from reference TRBV30 and TRBJ2-6 gives the full variable domain: SQTIHQWPATLVQPVGSPLSLECTVEGTSNPNLYWYRQAAGRGLQLLFYSVGIGQISSEVPQNLSASRPQDRQFILSSKKLLLSDSGFYLCAWSAGAGANVLTFGAGSRLTVL.

The V and J genes are TRBV27 and TRBJ1-1; D may be TRBD1 (5 bases). The CDR3 covers 11 residues. The V and J ends lost 6 bases and 7 bases respectively, with 9 bases between them. From germline, CDR1 is MNHEY and CDR2 SMNVEV (reference sequence). The CDR3: CASSYRSEAFF. The CDR3 DNA follows: TGTGCCAGCAGCTACAGGAGTGAAGCTTTCTTT.

This clone appeared a single time. This chain connects TRBV28 to TRBJ1-5, with 12 bases lining up with TRBD1. Unmatched junction bases numbered 3, after V lost 2 bases and J lost 7 bases. CDR1 MDHEN and CDR2 SYDVKM come from the germline V gene. This CDR3 has 15 amino acids. For the CDR3, the DNA is TGTGCCAGCAGTTTAGGGACAGGGGGCTTGCAGCCCCAGCATTTT. The encoded protein is CASSLGTGGLQPQHF.

V usage is TRBV2 and J usage is TRBJ2-1; no definite D call. The germline gives CDR1 SNHLY, CDR2 FYNNEI. V was cut by 3 bases and J by 1 base, with 10 bases left in between. This CDR3 spans 15 amino acids. The CDR3 here is CASSELRSSYNEQFF. DNA of the CDR3: TGTGCCAGCAGTGAGTTGCGGAGTTCCTACAATGAGCAGTTCTTC. Full variable domain (remainder filled in from reference TRBV2 and TRBJ2-1): EPEVTQTPSHQVTQMGQEVILRCVPISNHLYFYWYRQILGQKVEFLVSFYNNEISEKSEIFDDQFSVERPDGSNFTLKIRSTKLEDSAMYFCASSELRSSYNEQFFGPGTRLTVL.

This clone was detected once. V gene TRBV6-5 combines with J gene TRBJ1-3, with D maybe TRBD1 (5 bases). This CDR3 spans 15 amino acids. V dropped 6 bases and J dropped 4 bases, with 16 bases sitting between them. Germline CDR1 MNHEY, CDR2 SVGAGI. CDR3 sequence (DNA): TGTGCCAGCAGCCCGGGGGACGGGGACGGAAACACCATATATTTT. Protein sequence: CASSPGDGDGNTIYF.

The chain carries TRBV28 and TRBJ2-5, with 9 bases identical to TRBD1. The CDR3 is made up of 15 amino acids. V shed 6 bases, J shed 2 bases, and the junction held 7 bases outside the gene matches. Germline V CDR1 and CDR2: MDHEN, SYDVKM. The CDR3: CASSHRGPGQETQYF. In nucleotides, the CDR3 is TGTGCCAGCAGCCACAGGGGGCCGGGGCAAGAGACCCAGTACTTC.

The chain carries TRBV29-1 and TRBJ1-1, with D perhaps matching TRBD1 (5 bases). The V and J ends lost 4 bases and 2 bases respectively, with 11 bases between them. This CDR3 is 13 amino acids long. Germline CDR1 SQVTM, CDR2 ANQGSEA. The CDR3 DNA follows: TGCAGCGTTGCGGGCAGGGCAAACACTGAAGCTTTCTTT. It codes for CSVAGRANTEAFF.

This chain uses TRBV29-1 with TRBJ1-1; no clear D gene. There are 13 residues in the CDR3. V lost 0 bases and J lost 10, with 15 bases in between. In germline, CDR1 is SQVTM, CDR2 ANQGSEA. CDR3 in amino acids: CSVEDPRSVRAFF. The CDR3 coding sequence is TGCAGCGTTGAAGATCCGCGGTCCGTTCGAGCTTTCTTT.

This chain joins TRBV30 and TRBJ2-7; 7 nucleotides line up with TRBD2. Germline V gene sequence: CDR1 GTSNPN, CDR2 SVGIG (reference sequence). V dropped 3 bases and J dropped 3; count of bases not matched to a gene: 5. The CDR3 runs 13 residues. The CDR3 loop is CAWSAGVLYEQYF. The CDR3 DNA is TGTGCCTGGAGCGCGGGAGTCCTCTACGAGCAGTACTTC. The full variable domain, its missing parts supplied by reference TRBV30 and TRBJ2-7, is SQTIHQWPATLVQPVGSPLSLECTVEGTSNPNLYWYRQAAGRGLQLLFYSVGIGQISSEVPQNLSASRPQDRQFILSSKKLLLSDSGFYLCAWSAGVLYEQYFGPGTRLTVT.